A single TCR beta chain is shown here with its context. Antigen unknown. Deletions cut 6 bases from V and 2 bases from J, with 7 bases between. CDR1 KGHSH and CDR2 LQKENI come from the germline V gene. The length of the CDR3 is 12 residues. The data were obtained in a study of shared clonotypes between healthy human individuals. Overall study findings and caveats: Though the depth was large, rarefaction showed that sorted-subset sequencing was incomplete.

Positive CCR7 selection of CD45RO-negative cells yielded the naive CD8 cells, and terminally differentiated effector memory CD45RA+ cells were excluded. Sequencing was performed with immunoSEQ multiplex PCR; in TCRdb, only in-frame clones are kept and a portion is missing. The top ten hold around 0.11% of the sample, which has hundreds of thousands of clones, approximately 96% seen once. This TCR derives from a woman aged 25 to 45 in good health. V and J are TRBV18 and TRBJ1-1; D gene unclear. Input material: naive CD8+ T cells sorted from blood. The DNA for the CDR3 is TGTGCCAGCTCTCGTTACAACACTGAAGCTTTCTTT. Protein: CASSRYNTEAFF.